These 9 T cell receptor beta chains were all obtained from the same sample, sequenced in a study of blood T cell repertoires in COVID-19. TCRdb keeps only in-frame clones here, not all; method: immunoSEQ multiplex PCR. This table has about 150,000 clones, around four fifths appearing once. The sequencing input was peripheral blood. These receptor sequences come from a woman in her thirties or forties with active or convalescent COVID-19.

The J gene is TRBJ2-3, the V gene TRBV29-1; D perhaps matches TRBD1 (6 bases). The CDR3 consists of 13 residues. CDR1 is SQVTM and CDR2 is ANQGSEA in the germline V gene. Trimming stripped 3 bases from V and 5 bases from J, with 12 bases between. This CDR3 reads CSVDGRGRDTQYF. The CDR3 nucleotides read TGCAGCGTTGACGGCAGGGGAAGAGATACGCAGTATTTT.

This rearrangement joins TRBV7-6 to TRBJ2-1; D gene uncertain. This CDR3 region has 15 residues. V was clipped by 0 bases and J by 6 bases, with 12 bases between them. Germline CDR1 is SGHVS and CDR2 is FNYEAQ. The CDR3 region is CASSLAAGKSNEQFF. CDR3 in DNA: TGTGCCAGCAGCTTAGCGGCAGGAAAAAGCAATGAGCAGTTCTTC.

This chain uses TRBV7-8 with TRBJ2-1, with 15 bases aligning to TRBD2. Germline loops: CDR1 SGHVS, CDR2 FQNEAQ. This CDR3 has 20 residues. J lost 4 bases, V lost 5 bases, and 15 bases had no gene match. Written as DNA, the CDR3 is TGTGCCAGCAGCCCAGAGGCCGGGACTAGCGGGAGGAAATTTTACAATGAGCAGTTCTTC. Protein: CASSPEAGTSGRKFYNEQFF.

V and J are TRBV3-1 (or the pseudogene TRBV3-2) and TRBJ2-7, with D possibly being TRBD1 (6 bases). The CDR3 has 15 residues. CDR1 is LGHDT, CDR2 YNNKEL, per germline (reference sequence). The ends were cut back, 0 bases at V and 5 bases at J, with 14 bases in the middle. The CDR3 reads CASSQELGAVNEQYF. The DNA for the CDR3 is TGTGCCAGCAGCCAAGAGTTGGGGGCGGTTAACGAGCAGTACTTC.

The V call is TRBV28, the J call TRBJ1-5; D is unclear. CDR1 is MDHEN and CDR2 is SYDVKM in the germline V gene. CDR3 length: 11 residues. Trimming shortened V by 6 bases and J by 4 bases, and 4 bases separated the two germline ends. CDR3 protein: CASSPNQPQHF. For the CDR3, the DNA is TGTGCCAGCAGCCCTAATCAGCCCCAGCATTTT.

The J gene is TRBJ1-1, the V gene TRBV5-1; perhaps TRBD1 as D (5 bases). Per germline, CDR1 SGHRS and CDR2 YFSETQ. This CDR3 region has 13 residues. V was pared by 3 bases and J by 5 bases, with 11 bases between. This CDR3 is CASSWEGVTEAFF. The CDR3 DNA follows: TGCGCCAGCAGCTGGGAAGGGGTGACTGAAGCTTTCTTT.

This rearrangement joins TRBV4-1 to TRBJ1-4; 8 nucleotides agree with TRBD1. Germline lookup yields CDR1 MGHRA and CDR2 YSYEKL. After removal of 0 bases from V and 7 bases from J, the junction contained 7 bases not matched to a gene. The CDR3 contains 16 residues. The CDR3 DNA reads TGCGCCAGCAGCCAAGATATCAGGGGGCCTGGTGAAAAACTGTTTTTT. It is translated as CASSQDIRGPGEKLFF.

This chain joins TRBV7-9 and TRBJ1-6, with unresolved D. The CDR3 contains 14 residues. The germline V gene has CDR1 SEHNR and CDR2 FQNEAQ (reference sequence). V was shortened by 8 bases and J by 9 bases, with 17 bases between the two germline ends. The CDR3 nucleotides read TGTGCCAGCTCAGGCCGTCGGGATCTTTCACCCCTCCACTTT. Translation: CASSGRRDLSPLHF.

This sequence joins TRBV11-2 and TRBJ1-6; TRBD1 is a possible D gene (5 bases). The CDR3 spans 13 residues. Germline V gene sequence: CDR1 SGHAT, CDR2 FQNNGV. Deletions cut 0 bases from V and 19 bases from J, with 16 bases between. The chain's CDR3 is CASSLDSVREGHF. The CDR3 DNA follows: TGTGCCAGCAGCTTAGACTCAGTACGGGAGGGGCACTTT.